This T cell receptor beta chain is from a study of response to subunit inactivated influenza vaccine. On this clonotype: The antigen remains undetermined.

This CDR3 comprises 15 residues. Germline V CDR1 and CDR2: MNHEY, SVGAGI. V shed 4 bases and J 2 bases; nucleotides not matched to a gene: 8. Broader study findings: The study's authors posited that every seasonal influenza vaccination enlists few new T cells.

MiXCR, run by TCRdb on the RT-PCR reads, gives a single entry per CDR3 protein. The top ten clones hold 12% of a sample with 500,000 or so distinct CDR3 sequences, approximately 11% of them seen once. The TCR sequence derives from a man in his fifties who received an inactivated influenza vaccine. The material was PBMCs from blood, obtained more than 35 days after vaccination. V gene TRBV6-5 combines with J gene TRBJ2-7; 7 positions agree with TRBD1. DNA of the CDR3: TGTGCCAGCAGTTTAGGGATAGGGGGCCCCTACGAGCAGTACTTC. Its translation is CASSLGIGGPYEQYF.